These 11 T cell receptor beta chains were all obtained from the same sample, sequenced in a study of T cell responses to AZD1222 COVID-19 vaccine. Libraries were prepared by immunoSEQ multiplex PCR; TCRdb keeps only in-frame clonotypes and omits some of them. Of some 180,000 clones detected, approximately 90% appear once; the ten largest clones hold around 1%. Sequenced material: peripheral blood, taken 28 days after the second AZD1222 dose. The receptors derive from an adult who received the AZD1222 COVID-19 vaccine.

The chain links TRBV9 to TRBJ1-2; a weak D match, TRBD1 (5 bases). V lost 4 bases to trimming and J lost 5 bases, with 21 bases between them. The CDR3 length is 16 residues. CDR1 SGDLS and CDR2 YYNGEE come from the germline V gene. The CDR3 sequence is CASSLQADPGGYGYTF. In DNA form, the CDR3 reads TGTGCCAGCAGCTTACAAGCAGACCCCGGGGGGTATGGCTACACCTTC.

V usage is TRBV4-1 and J usage is TRBJ2-7; D may be TRBD1 or TRBD2 (5 bases each). The V end was cut by 3 bases, the J end by 3 bases, with 12 bases between. Germline CDR1 reads MGHRA; CDR2 reads YSYEKL. This CDR3 region has 14 residues. The CDR3 DNA reads as TGCGCCAGCAGCCAGGTTAATGGGGGCTACGAGCAGTACTTC. Translating it yields CASSQVNGGYEQYF.

This clone was counted once. This chain uses TRBV6-5 with TRBJ1-6; 7 bases map to TRBD1. CDR1 and CDR2 from the germline V gene are MNHEY and SVGAGI. The junction had 9 bases not matched to a gene; V was cut back by 6 bases and J by 7 bases. The CDR3 loop spans 15 amino acids. This CDR3 is CASRSPLGQNSPLHF. CDR3 nucleotide sequence: TGTGCCAGCAGATCCCCTCTGGGACAGAATTCACCCCTCCACTTT.

The rearrangement links TRBV7-8 to TRBJ1-2, with D possibly being TRBD1 (6 bases). The CDR3 spans 14 residues. Trimming removed 3 bases from V and 4 bases from J, with 12 bases in between. The V gene's germline CDR1 is SGHVS and CDR2 FQNEAQ. CDR3 sequence (DNA): TGTGCCAGCAGCTTTCCAGGGGTTGCCTATGGCTACACCTTC. Protein: CASSFPGVAYGYTF.

The chain combines TRBV6-5 with TRBJ1-4; 11 bases map to TRBD1. The CDR3 has 15 amino acids. J lost 6 bases, V lost 7 bases, and 7 bases had no gene match. The germline V gene encodes CDR1 MNHEY and CDR2 SVGAGI. The CDR3 nucleotides read TGTGCCAGCAAAGATGGGGGACAGGGGGATGAAAAACTGTTTTTT. This encodes CASKDGGQGDEKLFF.

CDR3 coding DNA: TGTGCCAGTAGTATTGGGGGGGGCGACCACAATGAGCAGTTCTTC. The encoded protein is CASSIGGGDHNEQFF. The genes are TRBV19 and TRBJ2-1; D perhaps matches TRBD2 (7 bases). Trimming cost V 3 bases and J 5 bases, with 14 bases left between them. The CDR3 is 15 amino acids. Germline CDR1 is LNHDA and CDR2 is SQIVND (reference sequence). Filled out from reference TRBV19 and TRBJ2-1, the complete variable domain reads DGGITQSPKYLFRKEGQNVTLSCEQNLNHDAMYWYRQDPGQGLRLIYYSQIVNDFQKGDIAEGYSVSREKKESFPLTVTSAQKNPTAFYLCASSIGGGDHNEQFFGPGTRLTVL.

The chain links TRBV6-5 to TRBJ1-5; TRBD1 matches 8 bases. The V segment lost 8 bases and the J segment 0 bases; nucleotides outside the gene matches: 6. CDR3 length: 15 residues. In germline, CDR1 is MNHEY, CDR2 SVGAGI. For the CDR3, the DNA is TGTGCCAGCCAACCGGGACAGGCTAGCAATCAGCCCCAGCATTTT. Translating gives CASQPGQASNQPQHF.

CDR3 sequence reads: CASSSLPRVYGYTF. The CDR3 DNA reads TGTGCCAGCAGCTCACTTCCAAGAGTCTATGGCTACACCTTC. J is TRBJ1-2 and V is TRBV5-8; unclear D gene. CDR1 SGHTS and CDR2 YDEGEE come from the germline V gene. The CDR3 loop spans 14 amino acids. The V gene lost 3 bases and the J gene lost 4 bases, with 13 bases spanning the gap.

The rearrangement uses TRBV5-1 and TRBJ2-7, with a tentative D call TRBD1 (5 bases). This CDR3 has 13 residues. CDR1 and CDR2 from the germline V gene are SGHRS and YFSETQ. With 5 bases removed from V and 0 bases from J, the gap between germline ends came to 9 bases. The CDR3 DNA reads TGCGCCAGCAGAGCTCAGGGCTCCTACGAGCAGTACTTC. Protein sequence: CASRAQGSYEQYF.

This rearrangement joins TRBV2 to TRBJ1-3, with TRBD1 matching 7 bases. V trimming: 4 bases; J trimming: 4 bases; junction bases outside the gene matches: 4. Germline CDR1 SNHLY, CDR2 FYNNEI. This CDR3 region has 14 residues. In DNA form, the CDR3 reads TGTGCCAGCAGTGTAGGGGGCGGAGGAAACACCATATATTTT. Translation gives CASSVGGGGNTIYF.

The chain recombines TRBV18 with TRBJ1-4; 9 positions match TRBD1. The CDR3 length is 16 residues. Germline assignment: CDR1 KGHSH and CDR2 LQKENI. Germline trimming cut 0 bases from V and 7 bases from J; bases unmatched to any gene: 6. CDR3: CASSPPAGTGSEKLFF. The CDR3, as DNA: TGTGCCAGCTCACCACCCGCAGGGACAGGGTCTGAAAAACTGTTTTTT.